In its sample, the clone carrying this TCR beta chain was seen many times. Preparation of the TCRbeta library was carried out with unique molecular identifiers. TCRdb re-called the PCR reads through MiXCR, storing one row per CDR3 protein. The sample records 490,000 or so distinct CDR3 sequences, approximately 12% being singletons. V lost 6 bases and J 0 bases, leaving 11 bases between the germline ends. Germline-derived CDR1 and CDR2 are SQVTM and ANQGSEA. CDR3 length equals 13 residues. The data were taken from a study of T-cell reconstitution after alpha-beta-depleted transplantation in children. The sequence was obtained from a human donor who donated a stem cell graft to a child with combined immunodeficiency. Specimen: PBMCs from the stem cell graft donor, collected from the stem cell graft. This chain connects TRBV29-1 to TRBJ1-1; D gene ambiguous. The chain's CDR3 is CSVCQSMNTEAFF. The CDR3 DNA sequence: TGCAGCGTGTGCCAGTCGATGAACACTGAAGCTTTCTTT.